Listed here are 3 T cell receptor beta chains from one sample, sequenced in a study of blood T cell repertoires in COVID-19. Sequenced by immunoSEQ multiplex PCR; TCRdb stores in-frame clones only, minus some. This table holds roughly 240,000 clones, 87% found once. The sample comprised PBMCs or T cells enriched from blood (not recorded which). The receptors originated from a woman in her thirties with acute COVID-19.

This chain's CDR3 is CASSEEAGLGYTF. In DNA form, the CDR3 reads TGTGCCAGCAGTGAAGAGGCAGGGCTAGGCTACACCTTC. The genes are TRBV6-1 and TRBJ1-2; D is perhaps TRBD1 (5 bases). Germline CDR1 and CDR2: MNHNS and SASEGT. Trimming cost V 1 base and J 8 bases, with 11 bases left between them. The CDR3 runs to 13 residues.

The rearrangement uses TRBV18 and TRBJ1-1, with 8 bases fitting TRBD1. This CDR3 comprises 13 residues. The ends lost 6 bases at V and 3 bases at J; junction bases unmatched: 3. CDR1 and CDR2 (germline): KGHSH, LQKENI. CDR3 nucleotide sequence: TGTGCCAGCTCTCTGACAGGGGACACTGAAGCTTTCTTT. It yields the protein CASSLTGDTEAFF. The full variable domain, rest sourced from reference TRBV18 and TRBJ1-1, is NAGVMQNPRHLVRRRGQEARLRCSPMKGHSHVYWYRQLPEEGLKFMVYLQKENIIDESGMPKERFSAEFPKEGPSILRIQQVVRGDSAAYFCASSLTGDTEAFFGQGTRLTVV.

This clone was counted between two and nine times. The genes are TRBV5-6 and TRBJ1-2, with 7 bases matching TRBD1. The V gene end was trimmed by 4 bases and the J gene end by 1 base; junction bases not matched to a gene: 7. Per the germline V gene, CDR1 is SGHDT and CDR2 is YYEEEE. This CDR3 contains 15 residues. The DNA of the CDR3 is TGTGCCAGCAGCCGAAGGACAGGATATAACTATGGCTACACCTTC. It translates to CASSRRTGYNYGYTF.